The source of this T cell receptor beta chain is a study of T cells after somatic rescue of genetic block. Per germline, CDR1 SGHTA and CDR2 FQGNSA. Trimming stripped 0 bases from V and 5 bases from J, with 8 bases between. The CDR3 spans 13 residues. Sequenced by immunoSEQ multiplex PCR; TCRdb stores in-frame clones only, minus some. The data show 68,000 or so clones, about nine tenths seen once. This clonotype was sampled from a man in his forties or fifties. Sequencing was carried out using peripheral blood mononuclear cells (PBMCs). This rearrangement joins TRBV7-2 to TRBJ2-7; possible D gene TRBD2, 5 bases. Here the CDR3 reads CASSLARDNEQYF. Written as DNA, the CDR3 is TGTGCCAGCAGCTTAGCACGGGATAACGAGCAGTACTTC.